The T cell receptor (beta chain) under discussion was sequenced for a study of blood T cell repertoires in COVID-19. V lost 4 bases, J lost 3 bases, and 13 bases stayed unmatched. This CDR3 is 17 amino acids long. The V gene's germline CDR1 is SGDLS and CDR2 YYNGEE. This clone was detected ten times or more. Profiling relied on immunoSEQ multiplex PCR, and the TCRdb table lists in-frame clones only, not all of them. The sample has about 160,000 clones; roughly 90% are singletons. V is TRBV9 and J is TRBJ2-1; 7 bases are shared with TRBD1. The receptor's source is a woman aged 45-65 years who had recovered from COVID-19. Sequencing was done on a sample of PBMCs or T cells enriched from blood (not recorded which). The CDR3 bases are TGTGCCAGCAGCCCCCCAGGGGGTTCCCGCCTCTACAATGAGCAGTTCTTC. Translating it yields CASSPPGGSRLYNEQFF.